The next 9 T cell receptor beta chains were all read from a single sample in a study of control samples from healthy donors and cancer patients. Measured with immunoSEQ multiplex PCR; TCRdb has only the in-frame clones, and not every one. The sample yields 57,000 or so clones, around 95% seen once. The sample taken for sequencing was blood. The origin of the receptors is a man aged 25-40 years in good health.

The J gene is TRBJ1-1, the V gene TRBV6-2 or TRBV6-3; 7 bases align to TRBD1. CDR1 is MNHEY and CDR2 is SVGEGT in the germline V gene. This CDR3 is built from 16 residues. The ends lost 2 bases at V and 0 bases at J; junction bases unmatched: 6. The CDR3 coding sequence is TGTGCCAGCAGTTACGTAGGGGGCGCCGTGAACACTGAAGCTTTCTTT. Translation: CASSYVGGAVNTEAFF.

The chain combines TRBV11-3 with TRBJ2-2, with D uncertain. The germline CDR1 and CDR2 sequences are SGHNT and YENEEA. Trimming removed 1 base at V and 2 bases at J, with 5 bases between. This CDR3 region has 14 residues. The CDR3 reads CASSLVANTGELFF. The CDR3, as DNA: TGTGCCAGCAGCTTAGTAGCAAACACCGGGGAGCTGTTTTTT.

This clone has a single count. The chain combines TRBV6-5 with TRBJ1-1, with 7 bases identical to TRBD1. The CDR3 runs to 16 residues. Germline V gives CDR1 MNHEY, CDR2 SVGAGI. The V segment lost 3 bases and the J segment 0 bases; nucleotides outside the gene matches: 7. The CDR3 bases are TGTGCCAGCAGTTATAGGCGCGGGACAGTGAACACTGAAGCTTTCTTT. The encoded protein is CASSYRRGTVNTEAFF.

The gene calls are TRBV27 and TRBJ1-2, with D unclear. The CDR3 has 16 amino acids. Deletions cut 3 bases from V and 3 bases from J, with 17 bases between. Germline V gives CDR1 MNHEY, CDR2 SMNVEV (reference sequence). The CDR3 nucleotides read TGTGCCAGCAGTTTTCCCGCGGTCAAGCGAGACTATGGCTACACCTTC. Protein: CASSFPAVKRDYGYTF.

The rearrangement uses TRBV27 and TRBJ2-3; 11 bases fit TRBD2. CDR1 is MNHEY, CDR2 SMNVEV, per germline (reference sequence). The CDR3 is made up of 16 amino acids. Trimming cost V 2 bases and J 3 bases; bases outside gene matches: 4. CDR3 sequence reads: CASSLNGLAGTDTQYF. For the CDR3, the DNA is TGTGCCAGCAGTTTAAACGGACTAGCGGGTACAGATACGCAGTATTTT.

The rearrangement joins TRBV30 to TRBJ2-5; D not resolved. The CDR3 length is 13 residues. V lost 0 bases and J lost 2, with 7 bases in between. Per germline, CDR1 GTSNPN and CDR2 SVGIG (reference sequence). CDR3 DNA sequence: TGTGCCTGGAGTGTACTGTCGCAAGAGACCCAGTACTTC. This translates into CAWSVLSQETQYF.

The J gene is TRBJ1-2, the V gene TRBV7-3, with D possibly being TRBD1 (6 bases). V lost 5 bases and J 7 bases, leaving 20 bases between the germline ends. Germline values: CDR1 SGHTA, CDR2 FQGTGA. The CDR3 totals 15 residues. In nucleotides, the CDR3 is TGTGCCAGCAGCCCAACAGGGACCCCGGATGGTGGCTACACCTTC. Encoded protein: CASSPTGTPDGGYTF.

This clone appeared a single time. The chain links TRBV5-6 to TRBJ2-7; TRBD1 matches 7 bases. V lost 0 bases and J lost 4; bases outside the gene matches: 7. Germline V gene data show CDR1 as SGHDT and CDR2 as YYEEEE. This CDR3 is 15 amino acids long. CDR3 sequence (DNA): TGTGCCAGCAGCTTGGAATTAGGGGGCGCGTACGAGCAGTACTTC. Amino acid sequence: CASSLELGGAYEQYF.

CDR3 coding DNA: TGTGCCAGCAGTTACCCGGGAGGGGCCAGTGAAGCTTTCTTT. It encodes CASSYPGGASEAFF. The chain combines TRBV6-5 with TRBJ1-1, with D tentatively TRBD1 (5 bases). The V and J ends lost 2 bases and 7 bases respectively, with 14 bases between them. This CDR3 is built from 14 residues. CDR1 and CDR2 (germline): MNHEY, SVGAGI.